This T cell receptor (beta chain) was obtained from a study of T cells in Graves' hyperthyroidism and ophthalmopathy. Template material for amplifying TCR beta CDR3 regions consisted of RNA transcripts. A set of HTBI primers served as the primers for a first-round RT-PCR of the TCR CDR3. Via MiXCR, TCRdb re-called the multiplex PCR reads, giving one row per CDR3 protein. The sample gives around 520,000 distinct CDR3 sequences, 11% to 15% of which show up once; approximately 15% is in the top ten. The CDR3 totals 16 residues. CDR1 is MDHEN, CDR2 SYDVKM, per germline. V lost 2 bases and J lost 9; bases outside the gene matches: 10. This clonotype has at least ten counts.

Sample: blood. V gene TRBV28 combines with J gene TRBJ1-1; 12 bases are a match to TRBD1. The clonotype originates from a woman in her thirties or forties with Graves' hyperthyroidism. In DNA form, the CDR3 reads TGTGCCAGCAGTTTAGGGGGGGGGACAGGGGGCGCAAAAGCTTTCTTT. Protein: CASSLGGGTGGAKAFF.